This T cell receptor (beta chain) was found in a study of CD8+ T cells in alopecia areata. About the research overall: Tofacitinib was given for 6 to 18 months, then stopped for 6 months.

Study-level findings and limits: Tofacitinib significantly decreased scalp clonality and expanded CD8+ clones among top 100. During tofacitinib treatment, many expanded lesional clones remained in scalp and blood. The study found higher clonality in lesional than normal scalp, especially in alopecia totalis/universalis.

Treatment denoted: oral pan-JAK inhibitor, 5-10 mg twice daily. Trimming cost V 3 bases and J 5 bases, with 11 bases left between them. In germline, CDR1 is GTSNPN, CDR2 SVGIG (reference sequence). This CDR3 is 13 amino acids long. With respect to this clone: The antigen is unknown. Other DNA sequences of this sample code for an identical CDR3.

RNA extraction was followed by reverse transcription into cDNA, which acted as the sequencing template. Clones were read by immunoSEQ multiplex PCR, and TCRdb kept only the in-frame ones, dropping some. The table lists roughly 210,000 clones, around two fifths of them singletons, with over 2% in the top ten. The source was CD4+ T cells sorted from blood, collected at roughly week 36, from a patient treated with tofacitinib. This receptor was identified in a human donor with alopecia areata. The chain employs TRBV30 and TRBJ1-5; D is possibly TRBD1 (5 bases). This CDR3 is CAWSGGADQPQHF. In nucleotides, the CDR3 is TGTGCCTGGAGCGGAGGGGCGGATCAGCCCCAGCATTTT.